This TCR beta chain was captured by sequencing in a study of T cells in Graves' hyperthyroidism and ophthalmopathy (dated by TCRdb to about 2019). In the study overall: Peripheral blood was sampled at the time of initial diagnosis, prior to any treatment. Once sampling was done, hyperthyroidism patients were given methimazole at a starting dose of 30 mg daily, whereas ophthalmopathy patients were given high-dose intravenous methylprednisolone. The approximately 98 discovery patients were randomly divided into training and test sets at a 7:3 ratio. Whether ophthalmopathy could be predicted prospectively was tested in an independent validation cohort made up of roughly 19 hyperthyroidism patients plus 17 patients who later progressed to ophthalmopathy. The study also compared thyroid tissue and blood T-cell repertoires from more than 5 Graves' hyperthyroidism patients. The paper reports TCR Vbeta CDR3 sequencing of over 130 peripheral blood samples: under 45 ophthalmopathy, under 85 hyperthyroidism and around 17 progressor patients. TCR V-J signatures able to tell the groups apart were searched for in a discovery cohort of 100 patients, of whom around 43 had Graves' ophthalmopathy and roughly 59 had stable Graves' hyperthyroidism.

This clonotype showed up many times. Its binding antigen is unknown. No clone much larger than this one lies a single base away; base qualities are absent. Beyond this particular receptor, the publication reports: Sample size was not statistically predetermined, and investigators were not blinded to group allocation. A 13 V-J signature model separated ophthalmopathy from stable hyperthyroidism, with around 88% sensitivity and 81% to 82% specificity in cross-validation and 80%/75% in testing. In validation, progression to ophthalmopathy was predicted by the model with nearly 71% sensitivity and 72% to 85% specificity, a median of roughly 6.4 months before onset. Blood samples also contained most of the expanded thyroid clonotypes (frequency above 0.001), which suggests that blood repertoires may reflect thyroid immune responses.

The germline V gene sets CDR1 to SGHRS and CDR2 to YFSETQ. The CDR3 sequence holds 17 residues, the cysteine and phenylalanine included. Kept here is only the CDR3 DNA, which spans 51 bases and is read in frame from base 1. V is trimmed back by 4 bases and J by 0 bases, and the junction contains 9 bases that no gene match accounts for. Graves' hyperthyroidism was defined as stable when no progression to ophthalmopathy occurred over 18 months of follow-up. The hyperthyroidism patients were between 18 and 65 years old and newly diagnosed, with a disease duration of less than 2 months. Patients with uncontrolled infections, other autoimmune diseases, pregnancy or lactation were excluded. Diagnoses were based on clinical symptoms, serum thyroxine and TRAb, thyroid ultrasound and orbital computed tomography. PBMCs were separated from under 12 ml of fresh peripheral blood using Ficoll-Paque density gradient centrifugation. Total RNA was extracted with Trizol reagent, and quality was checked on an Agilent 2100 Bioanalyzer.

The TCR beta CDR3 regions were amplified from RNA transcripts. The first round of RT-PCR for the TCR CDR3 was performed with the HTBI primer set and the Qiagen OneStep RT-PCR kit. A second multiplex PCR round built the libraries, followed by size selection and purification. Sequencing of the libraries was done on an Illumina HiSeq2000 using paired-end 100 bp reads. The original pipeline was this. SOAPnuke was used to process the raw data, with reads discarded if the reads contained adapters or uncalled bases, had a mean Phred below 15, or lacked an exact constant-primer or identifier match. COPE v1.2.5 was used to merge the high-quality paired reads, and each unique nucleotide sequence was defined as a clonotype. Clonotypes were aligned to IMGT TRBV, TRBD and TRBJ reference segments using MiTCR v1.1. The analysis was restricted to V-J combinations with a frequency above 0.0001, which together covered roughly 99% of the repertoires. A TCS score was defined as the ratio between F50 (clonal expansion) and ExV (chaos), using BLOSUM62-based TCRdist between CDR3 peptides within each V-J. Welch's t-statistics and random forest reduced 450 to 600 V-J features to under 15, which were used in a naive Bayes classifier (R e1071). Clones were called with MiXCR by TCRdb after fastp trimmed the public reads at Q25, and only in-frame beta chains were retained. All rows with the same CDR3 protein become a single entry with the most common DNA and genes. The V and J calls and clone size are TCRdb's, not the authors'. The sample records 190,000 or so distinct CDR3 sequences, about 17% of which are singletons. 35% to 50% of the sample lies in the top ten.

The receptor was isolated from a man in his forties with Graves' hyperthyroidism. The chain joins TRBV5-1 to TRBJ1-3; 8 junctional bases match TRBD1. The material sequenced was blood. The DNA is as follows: TGCGCCAGCAGCACCGGACAGGGCCGCGGCTCTGGAAACACCATATATTTT. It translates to CASSTGQGRGSGNTIYF. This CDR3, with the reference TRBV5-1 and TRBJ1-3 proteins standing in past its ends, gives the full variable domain KAGVTQTPRYLIKTRGQQVTLSCSPISGHRSVSWYQQTPGQGLQFLFEYFSETQRNKGNFPGRFSGRQFSNSRSEMNVSTLELGDSALYLCASSTGQGRGSGNTIYFGEGSWLTVV.